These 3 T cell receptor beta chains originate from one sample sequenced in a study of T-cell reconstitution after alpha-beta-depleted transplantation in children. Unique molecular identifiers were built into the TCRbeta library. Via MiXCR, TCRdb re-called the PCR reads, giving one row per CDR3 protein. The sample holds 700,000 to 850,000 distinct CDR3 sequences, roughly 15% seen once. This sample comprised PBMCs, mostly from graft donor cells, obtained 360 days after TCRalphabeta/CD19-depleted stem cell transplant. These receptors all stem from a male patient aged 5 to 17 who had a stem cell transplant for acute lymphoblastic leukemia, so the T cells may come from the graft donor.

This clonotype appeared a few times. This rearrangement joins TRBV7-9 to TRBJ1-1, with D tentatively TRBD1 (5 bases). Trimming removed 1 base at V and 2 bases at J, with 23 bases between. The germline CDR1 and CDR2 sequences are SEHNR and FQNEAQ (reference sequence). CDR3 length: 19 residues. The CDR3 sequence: CASSLEVVAGPGVNTEAFF. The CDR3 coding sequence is TGTGCCAGCAGCTTAGAGGTTGTGGCAGGGCCGGGGGTTAACACTGAAGCTTTCTTT.

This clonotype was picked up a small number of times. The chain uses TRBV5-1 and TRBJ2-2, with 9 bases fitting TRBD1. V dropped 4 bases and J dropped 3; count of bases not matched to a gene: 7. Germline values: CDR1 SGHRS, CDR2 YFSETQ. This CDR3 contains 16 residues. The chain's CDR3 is CASSVPGQGYTGELFF. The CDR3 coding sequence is TGCGCCAGCAGCGTTCCGGGACAGGGATACACCGGGGAGCTGTTTTTT.

The CDR3 sequence: CASRVNRGTAGGDEQYF. In DNA form, the CDR3 reads TGTGCCAGCAGAGTGAATAGGGGCACAGCGGGGGGTGACGAGCAGTACTTC. This chain connects TRBV25-1 to TRBJ2-7; 9 positions match TRBD2. CDR1 and CDR2 (germline): MGHDK, SYGVNS. This CDR3 is 17 amino acids long. V shed 6 bases and J 5 bases; nucleotides not matched to a gene: 17.